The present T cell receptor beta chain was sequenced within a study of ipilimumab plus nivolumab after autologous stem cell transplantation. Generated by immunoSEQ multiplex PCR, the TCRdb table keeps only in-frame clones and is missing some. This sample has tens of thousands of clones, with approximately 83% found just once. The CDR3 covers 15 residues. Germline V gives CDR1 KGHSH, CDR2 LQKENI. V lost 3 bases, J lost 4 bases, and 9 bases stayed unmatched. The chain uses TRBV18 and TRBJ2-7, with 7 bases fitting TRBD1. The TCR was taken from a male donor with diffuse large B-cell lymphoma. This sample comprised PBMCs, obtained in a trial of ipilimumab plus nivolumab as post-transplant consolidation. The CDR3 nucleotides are TGTGCCAGCTCACCCGAATCACAGGGGTTTTACGAGCAGTACTTC. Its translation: CASSPESQGFYEQYF.